One sample yielded the 5 T cell receptor beta chains listed below, sequenced in a study of blood T cell repertoires in COVID-19. Assay: immunoSEQ multiplex PCR; the TCRdb copy retains only in-frame clones and omits some. The data hold roughly 50,000 clones, with roughly 90% observed a single time. Sample: peripheral blood. These receptors came from a woman aged 55-69 years with active COVID-19.

The V call is TRBV2, the J call TRBJ1-5; 9 bases are shared with TRBD1. Germline values: CDR1 SNHLY, CDR2 FYNNEI. After removal of 4 bases from V and 5 bases from J, the junction contained 0 bases not matched to a gene. This CDR3 is built from 13 residues. CDR3 in DNA: TGTGCCAGCAGTGGACAGGGGGATCAGCCCCAGCATTTT. Protein: CASSGQGDQPQHF.

The V call is TRBV10-1, the J call TRBJ2-3; TRBD2 agrees at 7 bases. CDR1 and CDR2 (germline): WNHNN, SYGVQD (reference sequence). V lost 2 bases to trimming and J lost 4 bases; unmatched junction nucleotides: 12. CDR3 length: 17 amino acids. This CDR3 reads CASSEVSGPWVPDTQYF. Written as DNA, the CDR3 is TGCGCCAGCAGTGAGGTTAGCGGGCCTTGGGTCCCAGATACGCAGTATTTT.

The J gene is TRBJ2-3, the V gene TRBV9; no firm D call. Trimming took 0 bases from V and 4 from J, leaving 12 bases between them. The germline V gene encodes CDR1 SGDLS and CDR2 YYNGEE. CDR3 length: 15 residues. CDR3 nucleotide sequence: TGTGCCAGCAGCGTAGATGGCATCCCGCCAGATACGCAGTATTTT. Translating gives CASSVDGIPPDTQYF.

This clone was observed once. The J gene is TRBJ1-1, the V gene TRBV15; tentatively, D is TRBD1 (6 bases). V shed 5 bases and J shed 10 bases, with 20 bases lying between them. This CDR3 spans 14 amino acids. The germline V gene has CDR1 LNHNV and CDR2 YYDKDF (reference sequence). The CDR3 reads CATSATVTSRGAFF. CDR3 nucleotide sequence: TGTGCCACCAGCGCCACAGTGACGTCCAGGGGAGCTTTCTTT.

The chain combines TRBV2 with TRBJ2-6; 7 bases align to TRBD1. Trimming cost V 6 bases and J 1 base; bases outside gene matches: 6. The CDR3 is 16 residues long. The germline gives CDR1 SNHLY, CDR2 FYNNEI. CDR3 nucleotide sequence: TGTGCCAGCAGCGGGGACAGCTTTTCTGGGGCCAACGTCCTGACTTTC. Its translation: CASSGDSFSGANVLTF.